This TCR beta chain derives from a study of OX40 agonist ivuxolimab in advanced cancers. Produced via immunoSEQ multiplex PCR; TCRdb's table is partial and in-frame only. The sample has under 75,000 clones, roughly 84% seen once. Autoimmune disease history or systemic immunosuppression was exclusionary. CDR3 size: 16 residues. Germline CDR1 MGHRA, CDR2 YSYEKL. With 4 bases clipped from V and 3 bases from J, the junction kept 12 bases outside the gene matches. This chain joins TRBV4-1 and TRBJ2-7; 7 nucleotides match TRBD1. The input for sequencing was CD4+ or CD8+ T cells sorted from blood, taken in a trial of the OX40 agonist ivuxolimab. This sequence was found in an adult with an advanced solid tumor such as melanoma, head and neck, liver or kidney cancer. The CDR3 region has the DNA TGCGCCAGCAGCCCGACAGGGCGAGGGAACTACTACGAGCAGTACTTC. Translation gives CASSPTGRGNYYEQYF.